The entry below gives a single TCR beta chain sequence along with its context. The CDR3 runs 14 residues. The V gene lost 5 bases and the J gene lost 4 bases, with 15 bases spanning the gap. From germline, CDR1 is MNHEY and CDR2 SMNVEV (reference sequence). The record originates from a study of sequential checkpoint blockade in melanoma. Across the study: Each arm's sequence ended with maintenance nivolumab.

The treatment here: randomized to nivolumab then ipilimumab (arm A) or the reverse (arm B). From thawed PBMCs, live CD3+CD8+ cells negative for CD19 and CD56 were sorted. Sequenced by immunoSEQ multiplex PCR; TCRdb stores in-frame clones only, minus some. The table has over 15,000 clones, roughly 70% seen once. The starting material was CD8+ T cells sorted from blood (inferred from file names), obtained from a patient given nivolumab and ipilimumab in sequence. This chain joins TRBV27 and TRBJ2-7; D not certain. The sequence was obtained from a human donor with melanoma. This CDR3 reads CASSARRLLYEQYF. The CDR3 DNA reads as TGTGCCAGCAGTGCTCGGAGACTCCTATACGAGCAGTACTTC.